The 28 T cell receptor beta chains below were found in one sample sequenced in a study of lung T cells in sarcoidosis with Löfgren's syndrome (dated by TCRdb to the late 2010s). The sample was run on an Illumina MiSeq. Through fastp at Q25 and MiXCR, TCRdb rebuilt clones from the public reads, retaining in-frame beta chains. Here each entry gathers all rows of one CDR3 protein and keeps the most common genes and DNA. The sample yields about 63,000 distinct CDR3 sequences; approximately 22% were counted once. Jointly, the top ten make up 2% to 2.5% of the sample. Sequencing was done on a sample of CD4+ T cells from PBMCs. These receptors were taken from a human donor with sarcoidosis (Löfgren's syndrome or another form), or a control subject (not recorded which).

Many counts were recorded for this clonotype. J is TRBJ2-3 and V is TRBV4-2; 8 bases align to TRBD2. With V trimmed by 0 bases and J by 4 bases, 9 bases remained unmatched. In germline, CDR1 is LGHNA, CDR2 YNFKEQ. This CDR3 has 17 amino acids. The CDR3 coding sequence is TGTGCCAGCAGCCAAGATCCCAGCGGGGGCCCCGCAGATACGCAGTATTTT. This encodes CASSQDPSGGPADTQYF.

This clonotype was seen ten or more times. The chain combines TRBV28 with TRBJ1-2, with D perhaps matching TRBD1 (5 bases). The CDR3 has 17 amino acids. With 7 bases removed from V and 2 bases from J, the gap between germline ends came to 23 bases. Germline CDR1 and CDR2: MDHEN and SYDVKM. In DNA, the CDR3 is TGTGCCAGCACCTATAACCCCCCCACAGCAGGGAACTATGGCTACACCTTC. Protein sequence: CASTYNPPTAGNYGYTF.

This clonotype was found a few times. CDR3 sequence: CSARPSGPRDEQYF. The CDR3 region has the DNA TGCAGTGCTAGACCATCCGGGCCCCGCGACGAGCAGTACTTC. The V gene is TRBV20-1, the J gene TRBJ2-7; D uncertain. CDR3 length: 14 amino acids. Trimming removed 2 bases at V and 5 bases at J, with 16 bases between. Germline loops: CDR1 DFQATT, CDR2 SNEGSKA (reference sequence).

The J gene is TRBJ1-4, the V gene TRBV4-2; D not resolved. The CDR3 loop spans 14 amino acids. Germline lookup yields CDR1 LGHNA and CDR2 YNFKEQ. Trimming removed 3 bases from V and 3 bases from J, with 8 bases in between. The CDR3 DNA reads TGTGCCAGCAGCCAGAACGGGCCTAATGAAAAACTGTTTTTT. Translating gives CASSQNGPNEKLFF.

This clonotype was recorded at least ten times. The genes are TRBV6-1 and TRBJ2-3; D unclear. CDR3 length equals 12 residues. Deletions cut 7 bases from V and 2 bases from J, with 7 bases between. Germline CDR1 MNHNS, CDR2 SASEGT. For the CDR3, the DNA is TGTGCCAGCACCCCGACCACAGATACGCAGTATTTT. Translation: CASTPTTDTQYF.

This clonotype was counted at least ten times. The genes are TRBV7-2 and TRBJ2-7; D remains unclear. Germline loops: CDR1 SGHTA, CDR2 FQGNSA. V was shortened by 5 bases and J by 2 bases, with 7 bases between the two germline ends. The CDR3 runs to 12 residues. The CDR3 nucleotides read TGTGCCAGCAGCCGACAAGCCTACGAGCAGTACTTC. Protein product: CASSRQAYEQYF.

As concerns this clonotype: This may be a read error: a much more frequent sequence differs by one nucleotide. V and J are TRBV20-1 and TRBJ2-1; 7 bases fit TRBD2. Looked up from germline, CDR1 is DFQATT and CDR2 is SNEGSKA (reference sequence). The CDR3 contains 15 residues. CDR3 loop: CSARDSTSPYNERFF. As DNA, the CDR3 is TGCAGTGCTAGAGACTCGACTAGCCCTTACAATGAGCGGTTCTTC.

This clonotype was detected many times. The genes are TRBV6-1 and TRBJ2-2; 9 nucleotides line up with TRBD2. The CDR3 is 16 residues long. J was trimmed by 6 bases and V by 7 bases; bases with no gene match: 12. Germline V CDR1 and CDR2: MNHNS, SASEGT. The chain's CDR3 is CASKTRGGGSSGELFF. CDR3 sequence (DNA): TGTGCCAGCAAGACCCGCGGGGGGGGTAGCTCCGGGGAGCTGTTTTTT.

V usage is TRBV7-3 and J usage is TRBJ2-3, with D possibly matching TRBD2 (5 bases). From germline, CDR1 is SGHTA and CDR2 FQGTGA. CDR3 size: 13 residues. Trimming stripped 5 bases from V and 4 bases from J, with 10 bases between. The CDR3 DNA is TGTGCCAGCAGCCCAAGAGCGGCAGATACGCAGTATTTT. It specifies CASSPRAADTQYF.

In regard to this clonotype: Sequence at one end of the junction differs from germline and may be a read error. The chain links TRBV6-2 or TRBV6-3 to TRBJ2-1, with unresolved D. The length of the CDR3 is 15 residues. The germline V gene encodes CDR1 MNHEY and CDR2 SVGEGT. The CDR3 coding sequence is TGCGCCAGCAGTCCCCCGACACCCTCCTACAATGAGCAGTTCTTC. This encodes CASSPPTPSYNEQFF.

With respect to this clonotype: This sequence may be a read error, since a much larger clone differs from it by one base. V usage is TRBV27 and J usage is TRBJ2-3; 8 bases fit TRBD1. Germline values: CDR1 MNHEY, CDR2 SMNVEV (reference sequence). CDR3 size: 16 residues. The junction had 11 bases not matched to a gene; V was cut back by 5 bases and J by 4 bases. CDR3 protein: CASSPLDRVRSDTQYF. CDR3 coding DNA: TGTGCCAGCAGTCCGCTGGACAGGGTTAGGTCAGATACGCAGTATTTT.

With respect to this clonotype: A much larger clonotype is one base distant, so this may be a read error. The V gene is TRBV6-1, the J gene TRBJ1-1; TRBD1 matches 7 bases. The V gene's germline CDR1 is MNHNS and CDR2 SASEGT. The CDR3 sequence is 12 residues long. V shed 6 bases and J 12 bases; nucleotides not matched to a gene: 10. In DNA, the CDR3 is TGTGCCAGCAGGACAGGGATGATGGGAACTTTCTTT. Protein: CASRTGMMGTFF.

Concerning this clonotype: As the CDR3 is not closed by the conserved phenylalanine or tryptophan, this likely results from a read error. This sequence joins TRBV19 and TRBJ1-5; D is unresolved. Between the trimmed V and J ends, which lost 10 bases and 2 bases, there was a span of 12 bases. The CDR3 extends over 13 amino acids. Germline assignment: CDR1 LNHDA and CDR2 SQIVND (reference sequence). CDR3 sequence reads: CATQLRGNQPQHL. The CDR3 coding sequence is TGTGCCACCCAATTGAGGGGCAATCAGCCCCAGCATCTT.

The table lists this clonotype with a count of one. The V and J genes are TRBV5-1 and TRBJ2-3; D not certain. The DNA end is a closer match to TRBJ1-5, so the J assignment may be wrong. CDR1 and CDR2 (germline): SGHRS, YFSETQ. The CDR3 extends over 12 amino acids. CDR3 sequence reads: CASSFADDTQHF. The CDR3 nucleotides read TGCGCCAGCAGCTTCGCCGACGATACGCAGCATTTT.

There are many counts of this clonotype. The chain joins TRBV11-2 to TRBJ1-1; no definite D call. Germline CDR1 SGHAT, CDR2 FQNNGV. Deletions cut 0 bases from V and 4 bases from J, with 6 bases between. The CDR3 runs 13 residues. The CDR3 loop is CASSLDESTEAFF. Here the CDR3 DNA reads TGTGCCAGCAGCTTAGATGAGTCCACTGAAGCTTTCTTT.

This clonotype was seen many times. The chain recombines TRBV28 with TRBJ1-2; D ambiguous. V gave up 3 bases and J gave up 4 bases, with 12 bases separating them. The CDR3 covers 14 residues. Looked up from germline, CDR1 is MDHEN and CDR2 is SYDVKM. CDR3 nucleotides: TGTGCCAGCAGTTTCCCGCCGCCGCCCTATGGCTACACCTTC. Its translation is CASSFPPPPYGYTF.

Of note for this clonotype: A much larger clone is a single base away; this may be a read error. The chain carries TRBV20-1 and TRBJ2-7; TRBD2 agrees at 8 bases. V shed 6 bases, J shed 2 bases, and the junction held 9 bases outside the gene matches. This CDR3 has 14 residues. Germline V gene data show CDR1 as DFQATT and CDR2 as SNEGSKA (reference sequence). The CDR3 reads CSAKRAGAPYEQYV. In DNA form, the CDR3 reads TGCAGTGCCAAGCGAGCGGGGGCGCCCTACGAGCAGTACGTC.

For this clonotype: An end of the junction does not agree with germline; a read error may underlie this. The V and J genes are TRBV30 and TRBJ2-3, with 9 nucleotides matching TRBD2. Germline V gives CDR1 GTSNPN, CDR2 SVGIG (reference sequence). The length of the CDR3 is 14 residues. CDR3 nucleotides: TGTGCCGGGAGGCTAGCGGGACGCACAGATACGCAGTATTTT. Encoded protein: CAGRLAGRTDTQYF.

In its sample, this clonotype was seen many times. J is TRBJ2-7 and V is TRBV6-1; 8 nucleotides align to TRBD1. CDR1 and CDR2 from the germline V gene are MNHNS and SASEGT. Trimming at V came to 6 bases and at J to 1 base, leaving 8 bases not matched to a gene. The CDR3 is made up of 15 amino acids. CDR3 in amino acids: CASSSGQGSSYEQYV. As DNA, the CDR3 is TGTGCCAGCAGCTCCGGACAGGGTAGTTCCTACGAGCAGTACGTC.

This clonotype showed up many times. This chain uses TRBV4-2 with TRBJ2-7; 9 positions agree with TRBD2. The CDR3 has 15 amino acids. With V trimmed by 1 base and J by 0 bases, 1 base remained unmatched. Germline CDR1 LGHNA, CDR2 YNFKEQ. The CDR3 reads CASSQASGTSYEQYF. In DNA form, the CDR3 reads TGTGCCAGCAGCCAAGCTAGCGGGACCTCCTACGAGCAGTACTTC.

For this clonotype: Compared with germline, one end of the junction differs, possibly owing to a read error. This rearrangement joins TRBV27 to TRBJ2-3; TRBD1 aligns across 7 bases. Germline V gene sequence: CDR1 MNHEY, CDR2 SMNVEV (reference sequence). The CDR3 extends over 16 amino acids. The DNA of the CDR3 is TGTACCAGCAGTTTATCTAGGGGGCCGGTCACAGATACGCAGTATTTT. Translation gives CTSSLSRGPVTDTQYF.

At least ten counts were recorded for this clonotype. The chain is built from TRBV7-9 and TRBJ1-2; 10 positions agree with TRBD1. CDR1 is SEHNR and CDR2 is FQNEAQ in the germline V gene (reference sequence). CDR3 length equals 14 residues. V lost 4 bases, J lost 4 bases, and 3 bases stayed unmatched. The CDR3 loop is CASSSGTGAYGYTF. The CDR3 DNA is TGTGCCAGCAGCTCAGGGACAGGGGCCTATGGCTACACCTTC.

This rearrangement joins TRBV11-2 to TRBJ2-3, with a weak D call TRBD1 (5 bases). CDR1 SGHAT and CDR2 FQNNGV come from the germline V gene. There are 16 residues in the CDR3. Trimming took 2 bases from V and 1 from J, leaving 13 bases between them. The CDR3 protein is CASSLSPGSGTDTQYF. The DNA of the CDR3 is TGTGCCAGCAGCTTAAGTCCAGGGTCGGGCACAGATACGCAGTATTTT.

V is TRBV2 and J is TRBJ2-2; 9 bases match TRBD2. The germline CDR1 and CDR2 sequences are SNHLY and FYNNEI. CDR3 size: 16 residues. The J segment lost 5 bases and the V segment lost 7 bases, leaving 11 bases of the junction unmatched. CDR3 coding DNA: TGTGCCAGCAAGGGGACTAGCAGGAGAGTTACCGGGGAGCTGTTTTTT. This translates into CASKGTSRRVTGELFF. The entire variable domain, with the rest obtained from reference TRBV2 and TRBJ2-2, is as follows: EPEVTQTPSHQVTQMGQEVILRCVPISNHLYFYWYRQILGQKVEFLVSFYNNEISEKSEIFDDQFSVERPDGSNFTLKIRSTKLEDSAMYFCASKGTSRRVTGELFFGEGSRLTVL.

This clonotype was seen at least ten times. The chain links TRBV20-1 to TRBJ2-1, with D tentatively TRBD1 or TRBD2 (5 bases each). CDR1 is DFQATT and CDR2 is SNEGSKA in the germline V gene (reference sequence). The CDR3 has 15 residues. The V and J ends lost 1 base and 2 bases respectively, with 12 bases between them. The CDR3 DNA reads TGCAGTGCTAGAGGGGACGGGCGTACCTACAATGAGCAGTTCTTC. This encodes CSARGDGRTYNEQFF.

The CDR3 nucleotides are TGCGCCAGCAGCCAAGGAGGTACGGGAGCTTGGGTTTTGGATGAGCAGTTCTTC. This sequence encodes CASSQGGTGAWVLDEQFF. The V and J genes are TRBV4-1 and TRBJ2-1; the D gene is possibly TRBD2 (6 bases). Trimming shortened V by 1 base and J by 8 bases, and 24 bases separated the two germline ends. The CDR3 spans 18 residues. Germline lookup yields CDR1 MGHRA and CDR2 YSYEKL.

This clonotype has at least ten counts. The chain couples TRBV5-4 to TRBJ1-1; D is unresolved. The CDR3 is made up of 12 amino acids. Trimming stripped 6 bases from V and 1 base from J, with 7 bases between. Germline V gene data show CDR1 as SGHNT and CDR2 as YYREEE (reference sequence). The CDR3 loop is CASNMENTEAFF. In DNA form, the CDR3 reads TGTGCCAGCAACATGGAGAACACTGAAGCTTTCTTT.

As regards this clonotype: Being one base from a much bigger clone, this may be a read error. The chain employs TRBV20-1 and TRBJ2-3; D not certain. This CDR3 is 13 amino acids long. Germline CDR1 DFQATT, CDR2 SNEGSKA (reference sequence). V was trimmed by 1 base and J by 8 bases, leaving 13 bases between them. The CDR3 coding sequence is TGCAGTGCTAGAGGTAGGGTCGTAGGTACGCAGTATTTT. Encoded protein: CSARGRVVGTQYF.